A selection of T cell receptor beta chains follows, all from one sample in a study of shared clonotypes between healthy human individuals. Profiling relied on immunoSEQ multiplex PCR, and the TCRdb table lists in-frame clones only, not all of them. The table shows under 850,000 clones, with approximately 77% occurring only once. The source material was memory CD4+ T cells sorted from blood. The receptor source for this set is a woman in her 30s in good health. Both conserved end residues are trimmed from each CDR3. Each record gives: V gene, J gene, CDR3 length, CDR3 protein.

v_call: TRBV4-1; j_call: TRBJ2-4; cdr3_length: 14; cdr3_aa: ASSRTTSGFGNIQY
v_call: TRBV4-2; j_call: TRBJ2-3; cdr3_length: 13; cdr3_aa: ASSQGAGEVDTQY
v_call: TRBV28; j_call: TRBJ2-7; cdr3_length: 14; cdr3_aa: ASSPQGSAGRTEQY
v_call: TRBV6-5; j_call: TRBJ2-7; cdr3_length: 13; cdr3_aa: ASSSTGTGGGEQY
v_call: TRBV14; j_call: TRBJ1-4; cdr3_length: 15; cdr3_aa: ASSRRTAGVSNEKLF
v_call: TRBV28; j_call: TRBJ1-2; cdr3_length: 10; cdr3_aa: ASSYGDYGYT
v_call: TRBV6-1; j_call: TRBJ1-2; cdr3_length: 13; cdr3_aa: ASSAQQGADYGYT
v_call: TRBV18; j_call: TRBJ2-5; cdr3_length: 14; cdr3_aa: ASSRPPGQGGETQY
v_call: TRBV5-6; j_call: TRBJ1-2; cdr3_length: 11; cdr3_aa: ASSSTGNYGYT
v_call: TRBV13; j_call: TRBJ1-1; cdr3_length: 11; cdr3_aa: ASSFAGGTEAF
v_call: TRBV15; j_call: TRBJ2-3; cdr3_length: 14; cdr3_aa: ATSDSSGSPTDTQY
v_call: TRBV27; j_call: TRBJ2-7; cdr3_length: 13; cdr3_aa: ASSPRGVNGYEQY
v_call: TRBV9; j_call: TRBJ2-7; cdr3_length: 13; cdr3_aa: ASSVETGGGYEQY
v_call: TRBV7-9; j_call: TRBJ2-2; cdr3_length: 13; cdr3_aa: ASSFSTVNTGELF
v_call: TRBV7-2; j_call: TRBJ2-6; cdr3_length: 15; cdr3_aa: ASRRGQGKAGANVLT
v_call: TRBV19; j_call: TRBJ2-7; cdr3_length: 13; cdr3_aa: ASSTGQGRKNEQY
v_call: TRBV6-6; j_call: TRBJ2-7; cdr3_length: 12; cdr3_aa: ASSYKAHSYEQY
v_call: TRBV15; j_call: TRBJ2-3; cdr3_length: 12; cdr3_aa: ATSRDGRGDTQY
v_call: TRBV5-1; j_call: TRBJ1-3; cdr3_length: 15; cdr3_aa: ASSLEVGGRSGNTIY
v_call: TRBV9; j_call: TRBJ1-1; cdr3_length: 14; cdr3_aa: ASSAYEELPNTEAF
v_call: TRBV7-8; j_call: TRBJ1-5; cdr3_length: 12; cdr3_aa: ASSPARGDQPQH
v_call: TRBV30; j_call: TRBJ1-2; cdr3_length: 12; cdr3_aa: AWSFRGTNYGYT